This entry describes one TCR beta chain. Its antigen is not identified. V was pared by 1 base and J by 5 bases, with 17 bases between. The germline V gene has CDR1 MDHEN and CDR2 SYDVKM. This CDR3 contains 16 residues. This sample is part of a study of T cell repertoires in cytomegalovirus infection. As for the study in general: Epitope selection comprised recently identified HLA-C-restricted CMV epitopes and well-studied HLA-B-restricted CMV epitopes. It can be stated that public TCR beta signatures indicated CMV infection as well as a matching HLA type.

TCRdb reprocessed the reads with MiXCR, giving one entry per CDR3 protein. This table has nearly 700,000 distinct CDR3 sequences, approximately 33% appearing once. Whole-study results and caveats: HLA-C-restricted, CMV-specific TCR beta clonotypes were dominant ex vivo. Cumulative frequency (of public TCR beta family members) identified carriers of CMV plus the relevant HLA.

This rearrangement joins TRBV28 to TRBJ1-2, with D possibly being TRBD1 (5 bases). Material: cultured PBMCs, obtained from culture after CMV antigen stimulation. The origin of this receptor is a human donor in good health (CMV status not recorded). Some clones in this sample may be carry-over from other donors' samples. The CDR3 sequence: CASSLFEGSSRYGYTF. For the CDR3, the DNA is TGTGCCAGCAGTTTATTTGAGGGGTCGTCCAGGTATGGCTACACCTTC.